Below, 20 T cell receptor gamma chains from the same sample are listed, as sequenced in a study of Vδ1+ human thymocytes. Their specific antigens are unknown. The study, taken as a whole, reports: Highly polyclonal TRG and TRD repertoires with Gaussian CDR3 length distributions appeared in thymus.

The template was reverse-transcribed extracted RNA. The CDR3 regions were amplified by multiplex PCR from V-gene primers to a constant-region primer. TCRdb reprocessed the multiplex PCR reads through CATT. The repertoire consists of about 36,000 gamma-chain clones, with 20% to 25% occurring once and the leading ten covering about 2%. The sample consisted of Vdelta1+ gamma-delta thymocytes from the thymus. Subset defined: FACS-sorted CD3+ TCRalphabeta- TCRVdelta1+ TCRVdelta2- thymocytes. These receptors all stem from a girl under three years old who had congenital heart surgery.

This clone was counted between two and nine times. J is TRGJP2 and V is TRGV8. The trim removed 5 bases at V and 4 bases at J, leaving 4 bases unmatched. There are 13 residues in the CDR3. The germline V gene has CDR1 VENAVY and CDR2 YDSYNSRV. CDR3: CATWGNSDWIKTF. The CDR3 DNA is TGTGCCACCTGGGGAAATAGTGATTGGATCAAGACGTTT.

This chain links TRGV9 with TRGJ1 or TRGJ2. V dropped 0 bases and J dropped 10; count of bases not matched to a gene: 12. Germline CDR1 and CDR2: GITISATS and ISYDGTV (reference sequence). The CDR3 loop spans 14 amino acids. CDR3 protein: CALWEVPPLRKKLF. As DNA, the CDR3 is TGTGCCTTGTGGGAGGTGCCACCCTTACGAAAGAAACTCTTT.

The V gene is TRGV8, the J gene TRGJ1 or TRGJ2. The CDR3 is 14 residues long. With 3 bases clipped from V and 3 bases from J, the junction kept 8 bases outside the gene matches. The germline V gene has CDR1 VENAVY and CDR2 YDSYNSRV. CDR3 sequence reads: CATWDYPPYYKKLF. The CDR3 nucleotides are TGTGCCACCTGGGATTACCCCCCTTATTATAAGAAACTCTTT.

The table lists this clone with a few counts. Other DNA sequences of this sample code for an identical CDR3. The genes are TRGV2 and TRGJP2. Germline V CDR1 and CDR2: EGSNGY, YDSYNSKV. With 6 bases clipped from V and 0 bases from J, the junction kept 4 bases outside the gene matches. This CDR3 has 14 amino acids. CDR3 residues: CATWTYSSDWIKTF. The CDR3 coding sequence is TGTGCCACCTGGACGTATAGTAGTGATTGGATCAAGACGTTT.

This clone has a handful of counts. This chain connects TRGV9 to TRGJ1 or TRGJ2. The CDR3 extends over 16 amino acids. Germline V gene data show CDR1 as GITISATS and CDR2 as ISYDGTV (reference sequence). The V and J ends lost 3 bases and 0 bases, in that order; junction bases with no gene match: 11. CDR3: CALWEPTAPNYYKKLF. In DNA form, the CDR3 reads TGTGCCTTGTGGGAGCCAACCGCCCCGAATTATTATAAGAAACTCTTT.

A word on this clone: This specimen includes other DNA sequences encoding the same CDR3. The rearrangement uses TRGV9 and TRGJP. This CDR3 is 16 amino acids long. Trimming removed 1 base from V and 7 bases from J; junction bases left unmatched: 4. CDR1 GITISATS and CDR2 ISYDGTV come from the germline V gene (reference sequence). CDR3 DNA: TGTGCCTTGTGGGAGGTCGATGAGTTGGGCAAAAAAATCAAGGTATTT. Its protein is CALWEVDELGKKIKVF.

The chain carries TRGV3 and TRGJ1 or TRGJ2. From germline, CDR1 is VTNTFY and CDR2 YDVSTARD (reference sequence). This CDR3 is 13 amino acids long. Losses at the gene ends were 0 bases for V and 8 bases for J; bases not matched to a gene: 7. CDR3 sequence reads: CATWDRRWDKKLF. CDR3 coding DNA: TGTGCCACCTGGGACAGGCGATGGGATAAGAAACTCTTT.

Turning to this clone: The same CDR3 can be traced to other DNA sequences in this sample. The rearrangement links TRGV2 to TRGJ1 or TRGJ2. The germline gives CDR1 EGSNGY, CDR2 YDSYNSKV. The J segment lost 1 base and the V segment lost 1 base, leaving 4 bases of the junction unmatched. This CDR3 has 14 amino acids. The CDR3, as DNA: TGTGCCACCTGGGACGGCTCAAATTATTATAAGAAACTCTTT. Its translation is CATWDGSNYYKKLF.

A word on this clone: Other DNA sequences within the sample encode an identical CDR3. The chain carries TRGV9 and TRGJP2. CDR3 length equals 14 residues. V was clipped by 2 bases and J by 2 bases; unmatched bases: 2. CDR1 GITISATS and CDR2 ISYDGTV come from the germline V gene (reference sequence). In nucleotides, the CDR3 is TGTGCCTTGTGGGAGGCGAGTAGTGATTGGATCAAGACGTTT. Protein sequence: CALWEASSDWIKTF.

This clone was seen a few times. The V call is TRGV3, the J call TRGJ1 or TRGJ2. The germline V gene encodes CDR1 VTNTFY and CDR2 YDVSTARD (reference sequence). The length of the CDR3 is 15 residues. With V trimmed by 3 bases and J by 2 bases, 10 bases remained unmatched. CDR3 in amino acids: CATWDASLDYYKKLF. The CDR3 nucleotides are TGTGCCACCTGGGACGCAAGCCTAGATTATTATAAGAAACTCTTT.

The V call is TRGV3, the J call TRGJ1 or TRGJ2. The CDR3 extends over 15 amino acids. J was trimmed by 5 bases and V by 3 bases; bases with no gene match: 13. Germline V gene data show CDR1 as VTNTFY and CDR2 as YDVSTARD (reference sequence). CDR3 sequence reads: CATWDGPRWDYKKLF. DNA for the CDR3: TGTGCCACCTGGGACGGGCCCAGGTGGGATTATAAGAAACTCTTT.

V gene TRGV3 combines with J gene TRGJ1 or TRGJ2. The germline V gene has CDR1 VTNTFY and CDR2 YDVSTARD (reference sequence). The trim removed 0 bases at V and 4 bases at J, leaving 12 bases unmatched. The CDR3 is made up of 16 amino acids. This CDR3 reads CATWDRPVAKYYKKLF. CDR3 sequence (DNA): TGTGCCACCTGGGACAGGCCGGTCGCGAAGTATTATAAGAAACTCTTT.

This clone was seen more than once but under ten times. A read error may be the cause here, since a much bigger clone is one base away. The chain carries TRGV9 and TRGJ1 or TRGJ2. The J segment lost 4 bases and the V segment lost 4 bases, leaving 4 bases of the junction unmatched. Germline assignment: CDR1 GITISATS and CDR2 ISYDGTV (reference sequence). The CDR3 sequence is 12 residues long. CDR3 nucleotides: TGTGCCTTGTGGGATGCATATTATAAGAAACTCTTT. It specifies CALWDAYYKKLF.

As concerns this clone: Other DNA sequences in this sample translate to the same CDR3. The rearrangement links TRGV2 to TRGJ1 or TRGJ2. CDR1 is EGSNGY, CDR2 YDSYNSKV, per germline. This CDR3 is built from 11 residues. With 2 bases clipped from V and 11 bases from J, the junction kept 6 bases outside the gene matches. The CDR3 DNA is TGTGCCACCTGGGACGCCAAGGAGAAACTCTTT. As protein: CATWDAKEKLF.

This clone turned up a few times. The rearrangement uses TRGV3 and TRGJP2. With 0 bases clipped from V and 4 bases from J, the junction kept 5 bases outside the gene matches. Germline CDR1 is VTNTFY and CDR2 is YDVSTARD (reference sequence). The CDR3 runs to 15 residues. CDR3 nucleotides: TGTGCCACCTGGGACAGGCCTCTTAGTGATTGGATCAAGACGTTT. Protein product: CATWDRPLSDWIKTF.

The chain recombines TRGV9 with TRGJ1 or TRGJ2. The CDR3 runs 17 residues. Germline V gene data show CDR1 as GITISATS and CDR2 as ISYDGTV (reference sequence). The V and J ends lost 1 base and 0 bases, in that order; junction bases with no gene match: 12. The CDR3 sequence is CALWEVPDFQNYYKKLF. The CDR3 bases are TGTGCCTTGTGGGAGGTTCCCGATTTTCAGAATTATTATAAGAAACTCTTT.

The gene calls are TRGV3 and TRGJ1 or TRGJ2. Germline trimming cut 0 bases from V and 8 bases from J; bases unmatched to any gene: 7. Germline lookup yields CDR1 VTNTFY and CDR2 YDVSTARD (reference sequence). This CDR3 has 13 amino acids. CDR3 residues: CATWDRGPHKKLF. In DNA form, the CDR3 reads TGTGCCACCTGGGACAGGGGGCCCCATAAGAAACTCTTT.

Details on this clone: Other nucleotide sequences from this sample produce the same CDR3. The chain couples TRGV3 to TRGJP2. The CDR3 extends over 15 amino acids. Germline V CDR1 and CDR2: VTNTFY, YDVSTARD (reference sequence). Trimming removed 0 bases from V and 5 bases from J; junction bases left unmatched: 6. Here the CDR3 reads CATWDRLGSDWIKTF. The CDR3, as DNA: TGTGCCACCTGGGACAGGCTAGGGAGTGATTGGATCAAGACGTTT.

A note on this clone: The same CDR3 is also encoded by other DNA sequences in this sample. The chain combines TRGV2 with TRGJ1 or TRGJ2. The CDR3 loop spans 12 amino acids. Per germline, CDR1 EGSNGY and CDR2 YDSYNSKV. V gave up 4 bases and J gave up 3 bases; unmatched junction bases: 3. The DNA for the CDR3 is TGTGCCACCTGGGAACGTTATTATAAGAAACTCTTT. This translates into CATWERYYKKLF.

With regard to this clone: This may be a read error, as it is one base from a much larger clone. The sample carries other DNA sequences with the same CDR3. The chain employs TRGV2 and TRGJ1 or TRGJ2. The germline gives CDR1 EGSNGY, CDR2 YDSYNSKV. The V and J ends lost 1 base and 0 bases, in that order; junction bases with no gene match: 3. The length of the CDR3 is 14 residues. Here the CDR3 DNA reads TGTGCCACCTGGGACGGCGTGAATTATTATAAGAAACTCTTT. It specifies CATWDGVNYYKKLF.